The next 28 T cell receptor beta chains were all read from a single sample in a study of T cell clonality in common variable immunodeficiency. The protocol was immunoSEQ multiplex PCR, while the TCRdb copy is restricted to in-frame clones and leaves out a portion. The sample contains about 52,000 clones, none of them singletons. The sequenced sample consisted of peripheral blood mononuclear cells. Every receptor here comes from a person between 18 and 75 years old in good health.

This clone was seen at least ten times. The CDR3 DNA, read in part, is TGTGCCAGCAGACGAGGGGTGGCTGAA. It is translated as CASRRGVAE. The CDR3 as a whole reads CASRRGVAEAFF. J is TRBJ1-1 and V is TRBV5-5; possibly TRBD1 for D (5 bases). The read halts 3 residues ahead of the CDR3 end, with the missing end drawn from the germline J gene. The CDR3 is made up of 12 amino acids. Germline CDR1 is SGHKS and CDR2 is YYEKEE (reference sequence). Between the trimmed V and J ends, which lost 5 bases and 6 bases, there was a span of 11 bases.

This clone appeared many times. The sequenced CDR3 bases are TGTGCCAGCAGTCCAGCGACAGGGGGCAGTTACTATCCG. This sequence encodes CASSPATGGSYYP. The CDR3 in full is CASSPATGGSYYPQYF. The chain joins TRBV12-3 or TRBV12-4 to TRBJ2-3; 10 bases match TRBD1. Coverage ceases 3 residues before the CDR3 finishes, and the germline J gene fills in the end. CDR3 length: 16 amino acids.

This clone was counted at least ten times. With the read ending 3 residues before the CDR3 end, the germline J gene is used to fill in that end. This chain connects TRBV7-2 to TRBJ1-2; 8 bases fit TRBD1. CDR1 and CDR2 from the germline V gene are SGHTA and FQGNSA. The CDR3 runs to 15 residues. V shed 5 bases and J 2 bases; nucleotides not matched to a gene: 7. CDR3 DNA, as far as it was read: TGTGCCAGCAGCGAAGGAGGACAGGGCAACTATGGC. Translating it yields CASSEGGQGNYG. The entire CDR3 protein reads CASSEGGQGNYGYTF. Together with reference TRBV7-2 and TRBJ1-2, the CDR3 gives the full variable domain: GAGVSQSPSNKVTEKGKDVELRCDPISGHTALYWYRQSLGQGLEFLIYFQGNSAPDKSGLPSDRFSAERTGGSVSTLTIQRTQQEDSAVYLCASSEGGQGNYGYTFGSGTRLTVV.

This clone was observed many times. The missing CDR3 end, 3 residues past where the read stops, is filled in from the germline J gene. The chain employs TRBV7-9 and TRBJ1-4; D is perhaps TRBD1 (5 bases). The V gene lost 5 bases and the J gene lost 3 bases, with 13 bases spanning the gap. CDR1 and CDR2 (germline): SEHNR, FQNEAQ (reference sequence). The CDR3 length is 15 residues. The CDR3 spells CASSDRGDANEKLFF. The sequenced CDR3 bases are TGTGCCAGCAGCGATAGAGGGGATGCTAATGAAAAA.

This clone was observed many times. The sequenced fragment ends 3 residues before the CDR3 boundary, so the rest is inferred from the germline J gene. This chain uses TRBV7-2 with TRBJ1-1; TRBD1 aligns across 8 bases. CDR1 is SGHTA, CDR2 FQGNSA, per germline. The V and J ends lost 5 bases and 6 bases, in that order; junction bases with no gene match: 11. The CDR3 spans 15 residues. The sequenced CDR3 bases are TGTGCCAGCAGCCCTATGACAGGGGCGGTCGCTGAA. Its translation is CASSPMTGAVAE. The entire CDR3 sequence reads CASSPMTGAVAEAFF.

This clone showed up many times. Read data end 3 residues before the CDR3 end; the end is taken from the germline J gene. The V gene is TRBV29-1, the J gene TRBJ2-5, with D perhaps assigned TRBD1 or TRBD2 (5 bases each). The V gene lost 1 base and the J gene lost 2 bases, with 11 bases spanning the gap. This CDR3 has 14 residues. Germline V gene lookup returns CDR1 SQVTM and CDR2 ANQGSEA. CDR3 region: CSVEGGALQETQYF. Partial CDR3 DNA: TGCAGCGTTGAAGGAGGGGCGTTACAAGAGACC.

At least ten counts were recorded for this clone. Mismatch with germline at one junction end may stem from a read error. The read comes to an end 3 residues before the CDR3 does, leaving the germline J gene to fill in the end. The rearrangement uses TRBV13 and TRBJ1-2; D possibly corresponds to TRBD1 (6 bases). The CDR3 runs 16 residues. The germline CDR1 and CDR2 sequences are PRHDT and FYEKMQ (reference sequence). The CDR3 sequence: CASSLTGMAQNYGYTF. CDR3 DNA, as far as it was read: TGTGCCAGCAGCTTGACAGGAATGGCACAAAACTACGGC. Variable domain in full (rest from reference TRBV13 and TRBJ1-2): AAGVIQSPRHLIKEKRETATLKCYPIPRHDTVYWYQQGPGQDPQFLISFYEKMQSDKGSIPDRFSAQQFSDYHSELNMSSLELGDSALYFCASSLTGMAQNYGYTFGSGTRLTVV.

There are many counts of this clone. The CDR3 end falls 3 residues outside the read, so it is completed with the germline J gene. V and J are TRBV27 and TRBJ2-3; D might be TRBD1 (5 bases). Deletions cut 8 bases from V and 8 bases from J, with 17 bases between. Germline V CDR1 and CDR2: MNHEY, SMNVEV (reference sequence). The CDR3 loop spans 13 amino acids. Partial CDR3 DNA: TGTGCCAGCCATAGGTCCGATAGGGGTACG. Encoded protein: CASHRSDRGT. The CDR3 in its entirety is CASHRSDRGTQYF.

This clone was seen ten or more times. The CDR3 end is not reached by the read, which stops 3 residues before it; the germline J gene fills it in. The V gene is TRBV20-1, the J gene TRBJ1-4; D is possibly TRBD1 (6 bases). The V end lost 2 bases, the J end lost 2 bases, and 9 bases lay between the germline ends. The germline gives CDR1 DFQATT, CDR2 SNEGSKA (reference sequence). The CDR3 runs 14 residues. The CDR3 loop reads CSARQGYTNEKLFF. The CDR3 bases that were read are TGCAGTGCTAGACAGGGGTATACTAATGAAAAA.

This clone was counted many times. At one of its ends the junction is not consistent with the germline gene, which may arise from a read error. The CDR3 bases that were read are TGCGCCAGCAGCCAAGACGGACTCCCGGTTGAGACTGAG. It is translated as CASSQDGLPVETE. The entire CDR3 protein is CASSQDGLPVETEQFF. This chain joins TRBV4-2 and TRBJ2-1, with D possibly TRBD2 on 5 matching bases. The read gets to within 3 residues of the CDR3 end, and the germline J gene fills in the rest. This CDR3 comprises 16 residues. The germline V gene has CDR1 LGHNA and CDR2 YNFKEQ.

This clone was counted a few times. The read terminates 3 residues before the CDR3 end, so the remaining end is supplied by the germline J gene. The chain is built from TRBV13 and TRBJ1-1; D call uncertain. The CDR3 contains 17 residues. Trimming cost V 4 bases and J 2 bases, with 20 bases left between them. Germline CDR1 reads PRHDT; CDR2 reads FYEKMQ (reference sequence). The CDR3 sequence is CASSSEPQELGNTEAFF. The sequenced CDR3 bases are TGTGCCAGCAGCTCCGAACCGCAGGAGCTGGGTAACACTGAA.

This clone came up many times. Sequence at one end of the junction differs from germline and may be a read error. The observed sequence ends 3 residues before the CDR3 terminus, with the missing tail filled in from the germline J gene. The chain couples TRBV7-7 to TRBJ2-5; TRBD1 agrees at 7 bases. The CDR3 spans 15 residues. From germline, CDR1 is SSHAT and CDR2 FNYEAQ (reference sequence). The part of the CDR3 DNA that was read is TGTGCTAGCAGCAAAGACAGGGAGTCCCAAGAGACC. Residues: CASSKDRESQET. From start to end, the CDR3 is CASSKDRESQETQYF.

There are many counts of this clone. With the read ending 3 residues before the CDR3 end, the germline J gene is used to fill in that end. This chain uses TRBV19 with TRBJ1-1, with 8 bases identical to TRBD1. This CDR3 is 14 amino acids long. Looked up from germline, CDR1 is LNHDA and CDR2 is SQIVND (reference sequence). The CDR3 is CATNSGGQGRQAFF. CDR3 bases read: TGTGCCACCAATTCCGGCGGACAGGGAAGGCAA.

This clone occurred many times. The sequenced fragment ends 3 residues before the CDR3 boundary, so the rest is inferred from the germline J gene. This sequence joins TRBV14 and TRBJ2-1; D gene uncertain. V shed 1 base and J shed 8 bases, with 18 bases lying between them. This CDR3 is 16 amino acids long. The germline V gene has CDR1 SGHDN and CDR2 FVKESK. The CDR3 DNA, read in part, is TGTGCCAGCAGCCAAGGTTTGTCTAGTCGTCGCGATGAG. This gives the protein CASSQGLSSRRDE. The whole CDR3 protein reads CASSQGLSSRRDEQFF.

This clone has at least ten counts. The read falls 3 residues short of the CDR3 end, and the missing part is taken from the germline J gene. The genes are TRBV20-1 and TRBJ2-7; maybe TRBD2 (6 bases). Germline V gene data show CDR1 as DFQATT and CDR2 as SNEGSKA (reference sequence). This CDR3 region has 13 residues. The germline V and J ends were trimmed by 3 bases and 3 bases, with 12 bases remaining between them. The CDR3 is CSARAGLSYEQYF. CDR3 DNA (partial): TGCAGTGCTAGGGCGGGGCTCAGCTACGAG.

This clone showed up many times. Coverage ceases 3 residues before the CDR3 finishes, and the germline J gene fills in the end. The chain combines TRBV2 with TRBJ2-7; 7 positions agree with TRBD1. V shed 7 bases, J shed 3 bases, and the junction held 3 bases outside the gene matches. Germline loops: CDR1 SNHLY, CDR2 FYNNEI. The CDR3 is made up of 12 amino acids. The CDR3 sequence is CASTRQGYEQYF. CDR3 DNA, as far as it was read: TGTGCCAGCACGAGACAGGGCTACGAG.

This clone was observed at least ten times. With the read ending 3 residues before the CDR3 end, the germline J gene is used to fill in that end. This chain connects TRBV9 to TRBJ2-2; D remains ambiguous. The CDR3 runs to 15 residues. The ends were cut back, 0 bases at V and 3 bases at J, with 9 bases in the middle. Germline lookup yields CDR1 SGDLS and CDR2 YYNGEE. The covered CDR3 bases are TGTGCCAGCAGCGTAGCTAGTCTGCACACCGGGGAG. Translation gives CASSVASLHTGE. From start to end, the CDR3 is CASSVASLHTGELFF. Full variable domain (missing parts from reference TRBV9 and TRBJ2-2): DSGVTQTPKHLITATGQRVTLRCSPRSGDLSVYWYQQSLDQGLQFLIQYYNGEERAKGNILERFSAQQFPDLHSELNLSSLELGDSALYFCASSVASLHTGELFFGEGSRLTVL.

Points on this clone: Coverage ceases 3 residues before the CDR3 finishes, and the germline J gene fills in the end. This chain links TRBV6-1 with TRBJ1-1; maybe TRBD1 (6 bases). Per germline, CDR1 MNHNS and CDR2 SASEGT. The CDR3 length is 15 residues. The CDR3 loop is CASSEAAGGPNEAFF. The CDR3 DNA, read in part, is TGTGCCAGCAGTGAAGCAGCGGGGGGGCCCAATGAG.

This clone was detected ten times or more. The CDR3 end is not reached by the read, which stops 3 residues before it; the germline J gene fills it in. The chain couples TRBV6-2 or TRBV6-3 to TRBJ2-7; 8 bases fit TRBD1. V shed 10 bases, J shed 3 bases, and the junction held 11 bases outside the gene matches. Germline CDR1 is MNHEY and CDR2 is SVGEGT. CDR3 length: 14 amino acids. This CDR3 reads CATTKGQAYYEQYF. CDR3 DNA, as far as it was read: TGTGCCACTACTAAGGGACAGGCATACTACGAG.

This clone was detected only a few times. The read falls 3 residues short of the CDR3 end, and the missing part is taken from the germline J gene. The chain couples TRBV18 to TRBJ1-1, with 11 bases matching TRBD1. J lost 6 bases, V lost 2 bases, and 2 bases had no gene match. Germline V lookup: CDR1 KGHSH, CDR2 LQKENI. This CDR3 spans 14 amino acids. CDR3 bases read: TGTGCCAGCTCACCAGGACAGGGGGCCGCTGAA. Translating it yields CASSPGQGAAE. The whole CDR3 sequence reads CASSPGQGAAEAFF.

In its sample, this clone was seen many times. The sequenced fragment ends 3 residues before the CDR3 boundary, so the rest is inferred from the germline J gene. J is TRBJ2-2 and V is TRBV30; 9 positions agree with TRBD1. Germline CDR1 and CDR2: GTSNPN and SVGIG (reference sequence). This CDR3 comprises 16 residues. The DNA read from the CDR3 is TGTGCCTGGAGGCATCCTTCGACAGGGGGGAATGAAAAG. It codes for CAWRHPSTGGNEK. In full, the CDR3 is CAWRHPSTGGNEKLFF. Full variable domain (missing parts from reference TRBV30 and TRBJ2-2): SQTIHQWPATLVQPVGSPLSLECTVEGTSNPNLYWYRQAAGRGLQLLFYSVGIGQISSEVPQNLSASRPQDRQFILSSKKLLLSDSGFYLCAWRHPSTGGNEKLFFGEGSRLTVL.

This clone has a count of ten or more. The CDR3 extends 3 residues past the end of the read, so its final part is completed from the germline J gene. V gene TRBV23-1 combines with J gene TRBJ1-2; D may be TRBD1 (5 bases). TRBV23-1 is an ORF for which the function is uncertain. The CDR3 runs to 17 residues. The CDR3 DNA, read in part, is TGCGCCAGCAGTCAATCGGGGCAGGTCGGGGGAGCCCTTGCC. Its translation: CASSQSGQVGGALA. The entire CDR3 protein is CASSQSGQVGGALAYTF.

This clone was counted many times. The missing CDR3 end, 3 residues past where the read stops, is filled in from the germline J gene. Additional DNA sequences in this sample encode the identical CDR3. This chain connects TRBV20-1 to TRBJ2-7; D possibly corresponds to TRBD2 (6 bases). The CDR3 is 12 amino acids. CDR1 is DFQATT, CDR2 SNEGSKA, per germline (reference sequence). Deletions cut 3 bases from V and 2 bases from J, with 8 bases between. The CDR3 sequence is CSARGGPYEQYF. The sequenced part of the CDR3 DNA is TGCAGTGCTAGGGGGGGTCCCTACGAG.

This clone came up many times. The junction shows a germline mismatch at one end, possibly a read error. Read data end 3 residues before the CDR3 end; the end is taken from the germline J gene. This chain joins TRBV4-2 and TRBJ2-1; tentatively, D is TRBD1 (5 bases). CDR1 is LGHNA and CDR2 is YNFKEQ in the germline V gene. This CDR3 is 14 amino acids long. CDR3: CASKADKSDNEQFF. The sequenced CDR3 bases are TGCGCCAGCAAGGCGGACAAAAGCGACAATGAG.

This clone was recorded a few times. Read sequence stops 3 residues before the CDR3 end, and the germline J gene provides the missing end. The chain couples TRBV6-2 or TRBV6-3 to TRBJ2-1, with 14 bases lining up with TRBD2. V lost 10 bases to trimming and J lost 5 bases; unmatched junction nucleotides: 10. Germline loops: CDR1 MNHEY, CDR2 SVGEGT. This CDR3 spans 16 amino acids. The part of the CDR3 DNA that was read is TGTGCCACCAAGACTAGCGGGAGGGCCTTGGACAATGAG. Protein product: CATKTSGRALDNE. The CDR3 reads in full as CATKTSGRALDNEQFF.

This clone was detected many times. The missing CDR3 end, 3 residues past where the read stops, is filled in from the germline J gene. V and J are TRBV7-9 and TRBJ2-2, with D uncertain. Trimming pared 5 bases from V and 4 bases from J, leaving 11 bases between. This CDR3 has 14 residues. Germline-derived CDR1 and CDR2 are SEHNR and FQNEAQ (reference sequence). The sequenced CDR3 bases are TGTGCCAGCAGCCCACTATATCCCACCGGGGAG. Translating gives CASSPLYPTGE. The full-length CDR3 reads as CASSPLYPTGELFF. The full variable domain, its missing parts supplied by reference TRBV7-9 and TRBJ2-2, is DTGVSQNPRHKITKRGQNVTFRCDPISEHNRLYWYRQTLGQGPEFLTYFQNEAQLEKSRLLSDRFSAERPKGSFSTLEIQRTEQGDSAMYLCASSPLYPTGELFFGEGSRLTVL.

There are many counts of this clone. The CDR3 loop is CATSGYSANSYNEQFF. The sequenced CDR3 bases are TGTGCCACCAGCGGTTATAGTGCCAATTCCTACAATGAG. This chain joins TRBV15 and TRBJ2-1; no firm D call. The DNA ends 3 residues before the CDR3 does, and the rest of the CDR3 is filled in from the germline J gene. Trimming shortened V by 5 bases and J by 1 base, and 15 bases separated the two germline ends. CDR3 length equals 16 residues. Germline V gene data show CDR1 as LNHNV and CDR2 as YYDKDF (reference sequence).

This clone was found many times. The read finishes 3 residues shy of the CDR3 end, and the germline J gene is used to complete it. The chain uses TRBV6-4 and TRBJ2-7; 15 bases agree with TRBD2. This CDR3 contains 20 residues. CDR1 and CDR2 (germline): MRHNA, SNTAGT. V was pared by 6 bases and J by 4 bases, with 19 bases of the junction left unmatched. CDR3 loop: CASRDTGLAGGGPRSYEQYF. The sequenced part of the CDR3 DNA is TGTGCCAGCAGGGACACGGGACTAGCGGGAGGAGGGCCCCGATCTTACGAG.